The clone carrying this T cell receptor (beta chain) occurred a few times. Its specificity is unknown. This specimen belongs to a study of identical twins. Study-wide results and caveats: The degree of excess twin sharing was weaker in beta out-of-frame sequences.

V lost 2 bases to trimming and J lost 5 bases, with 9 bases between them. The CDR3 sequence is 13 residues long. CDR1 and CDR2 from the germline V gene are MNHEY and SVGAGI. With template switching, a universal primer site was added, and the cDNA carried unique molecular identifiers. TCRdb reprocessed the 5' RACE reads with MiXCR, giving one entry per CDR3 protein. The table includes 200,000 to 300,000 distinct CDR3 sequences, about 7.3% detected once. The same sample was also used in a study of yellow fever vaccine responses in identical twins.

The chain recombines TRBV6-5 with TRBJ2-5; D gene ambiguous. The sequenced sample was memory (CD45RO+) T cells sorted from blood. This receptor was taken from a woman younger than 35 in good health. CDR3: CASSYTGVETQYF. Here the CDR3 DNA reads TGTGCCAGCAGTTACACGGGCGTCGAGACCCAGTACTTC.